This T cell receptor (beta chain) appears in the sequencing data of a study of T cells after yellow fever vaccination (dated by TCRdb to between 2018 and 2021). Study-wide context: The SMART-Seq v4 Ultra Low Input RNA kit was used to prepare libraries from fractions with low cell numbers. To follow T-cell clones before and after primary and booster YFV17D yellow fever vaccination, bulk TCR alpha and beta repertoires were sequenced over time. Blood was drawn at multiple timepoints before and after primary and secondary immunization, with bulk PBMC replicates and cell subsets isolated. Two healthy male donors, one aged 18 to 30 and one aged 30 to 40 years, made up the cohort.

Study-wide conclusions, independent of this receptor: A small share of clonotypes was detected in both CD4 and CD8 compartments, with the overlap likely arising from convergent recombination. Because the study included only a couple of donors, the extent to which the findings can be generalized is limited. The secondary T-cell response was found to be weaker but faster than the primary response, with a peak reached on day 5 rather than on day 15. Because abundant contaminating clonotypes from the bulk population could be contained in FACS-sorted repertoires, computational filtering was required. Most clones expanded after primary vaccination were re-detected after the booster (almost 98% of CD4 and approximately 88% of CD8), suggesting broad memory maintenance.

This clonotype was recorded a few times. What antigen it recognizes has not been identified. No per-base quality is available; no much larger clone lies one base away. Synthesis of TCR cDNA relied on 5'RACE template switching, a step that introduced a universal primer site along with unique molecular identifiers. Priming of cDNA synthesis was performed from both the TCR alpha and TCR beta constant segments. Library amplification used two PCR steps, and the second PCR step added sample barcodes and sequencing adapters. Libraries were sequenced on Illumina HiSeq 2500 (2x100 bp) or NovaSeq (2x150 bp). Per the original workflow: MIGEC handled demultiplexing of reads and collapsing into UMI consensus sequences, while MiXCR performed V(D)J alignment. Clonotypes responding to the vaccine were identified with edgeR on replicate PBMC samples, with the criteria of FDR below 0.01 and a log2 fold change above 5 up to day 15. Bulk clonotypes were assigned CD4 or CD8 identity according to which sequenced CD4 or CD8 repertoire held them at higher abundance. TCRdb cleaned the public reads at Q25 with fastp, built clones with MiXCR and kept in-frame beta chains. Entries that share a CDR3 protein sequence are merged under the most common genes and DNA. The V and J calls here are based on TCRdb, not the publication. The sample data list about 110,000 distinct CDR3 sequences, and 6.5% to 9% of these were observed just once. The top ten clones comprise around 25% of the sample.

This sample's treatment or condition label indicates: live attenuated yellow fever vaccine strain. A standard Ficoll-Paque protocol was used to isolate PBMCs from peripheral blood. CD4 and CD8 T-cell fractions were isolated with Dynabeads CD4 and CD8 positive selection kits. TriZol was used to extract RNA from bulk PBMCs, CD4 and CD8 fractions, and dextramer-positive and dextramer-negative fractions. The junction carries 11 bases between V and J, which are trimmed by 3 bases and 5 bases respectively. The CDR3 spans 13 residues, from the cysteine through the phenylalanine. Solely the CDR3 DNA is kept, with 39 bases framed from the first base. The germline V gene specifies MDHEN as CDR1 and SYDVKM as CDR2.

This chain joins TRBV28 to TRBJ2-7; there is no confident call for the D gene. The clonotype originates from a man younger than 40 who received the YFV17D yellow fever vaccine. Sequenced here: CD8+ T cells sorted from PBMCs, sampled 45 days after the yellow fever booster vaccination. CDR3 region: CASSLGRPDEQYF. DNA sequence: TGTGCCAGCAGTTTGGGCAGGCCGGACGAGCAGTACTTC.